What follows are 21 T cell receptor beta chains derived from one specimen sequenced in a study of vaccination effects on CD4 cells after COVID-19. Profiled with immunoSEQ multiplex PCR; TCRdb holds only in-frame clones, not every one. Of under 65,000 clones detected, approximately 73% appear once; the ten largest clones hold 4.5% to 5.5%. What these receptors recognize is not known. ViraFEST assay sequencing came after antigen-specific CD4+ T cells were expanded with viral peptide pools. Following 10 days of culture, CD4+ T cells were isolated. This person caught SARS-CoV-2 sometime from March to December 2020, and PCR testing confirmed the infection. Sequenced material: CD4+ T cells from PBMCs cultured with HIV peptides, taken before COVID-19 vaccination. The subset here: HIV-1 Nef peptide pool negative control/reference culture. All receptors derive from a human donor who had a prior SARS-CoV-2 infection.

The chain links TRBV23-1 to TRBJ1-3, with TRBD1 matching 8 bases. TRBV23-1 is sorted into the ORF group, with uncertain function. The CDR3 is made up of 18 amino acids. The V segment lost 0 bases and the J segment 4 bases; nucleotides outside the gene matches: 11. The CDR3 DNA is TGCGCCAGCAGTCAATCGGACAGGGAGAAAGCCGAGGGAAACACCATATATTTT. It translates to CASSQSDREKAEGNTIYF.

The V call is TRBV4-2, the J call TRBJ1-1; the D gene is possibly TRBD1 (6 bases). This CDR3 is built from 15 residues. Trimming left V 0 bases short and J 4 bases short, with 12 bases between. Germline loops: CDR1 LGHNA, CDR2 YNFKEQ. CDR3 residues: CASSQEARGFTEAFF. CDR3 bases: TGTGCCAGCAGCCAAGAGGCCAGGGGTTTCACTGAAGCTTTCTTT.

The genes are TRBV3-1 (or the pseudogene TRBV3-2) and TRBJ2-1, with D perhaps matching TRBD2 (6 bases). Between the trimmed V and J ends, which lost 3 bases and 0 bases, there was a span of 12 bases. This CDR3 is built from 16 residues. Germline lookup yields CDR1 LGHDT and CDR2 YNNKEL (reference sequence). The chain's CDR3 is CASSQGGTLSYNEQFF. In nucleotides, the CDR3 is TGTGCCAGCAGCCAGGGGGGAACTCTCTCCTACAATGAGCAGTTCTTC.

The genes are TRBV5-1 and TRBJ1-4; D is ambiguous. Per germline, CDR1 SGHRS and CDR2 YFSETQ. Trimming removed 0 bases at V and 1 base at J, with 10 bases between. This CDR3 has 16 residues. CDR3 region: CASSLGGFRTNEKLFF. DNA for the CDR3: TGCGCCAGCAGCTTGGGTGGGTTCCGAACTAATGAAAAACTGTTTTTT.

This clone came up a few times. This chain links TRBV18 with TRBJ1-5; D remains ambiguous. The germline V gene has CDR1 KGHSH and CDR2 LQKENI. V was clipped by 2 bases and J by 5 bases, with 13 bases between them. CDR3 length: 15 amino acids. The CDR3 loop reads CASSPSGSGDQPQHF. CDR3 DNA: TGTGCCAGCTCACCAAGCGGAAGTGGGGATCAGCCCCAGCATTTT.

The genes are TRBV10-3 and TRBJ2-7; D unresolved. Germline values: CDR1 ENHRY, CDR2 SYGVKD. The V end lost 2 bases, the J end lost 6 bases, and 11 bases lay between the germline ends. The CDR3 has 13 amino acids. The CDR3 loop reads CAISEPNGGEQYF. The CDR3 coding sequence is TGTGCCATCAGTGAGCCGAACGGCGGCGAGCAGTACTTC.

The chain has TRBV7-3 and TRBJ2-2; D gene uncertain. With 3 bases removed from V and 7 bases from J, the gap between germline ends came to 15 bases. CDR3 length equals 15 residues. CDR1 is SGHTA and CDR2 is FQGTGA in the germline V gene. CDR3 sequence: CASSFWSGGVGELFF. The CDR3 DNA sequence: TGTGCCAGCAGCTTTTGGTCAGGCGGCGTCGGGGAGCTGTTTTTT.

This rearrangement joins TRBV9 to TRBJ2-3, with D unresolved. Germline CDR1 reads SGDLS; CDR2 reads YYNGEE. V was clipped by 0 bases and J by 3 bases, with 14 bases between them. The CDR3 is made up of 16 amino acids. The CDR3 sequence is CASSVAPLMATDTQYF. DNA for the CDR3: TGTGCCAGCAGCGTAGCTCCCCTCATGGCGACAGATACGCAGTATTTT. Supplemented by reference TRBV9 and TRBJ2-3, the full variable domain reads DSGVTQTPKHLITATGQRVTLRCSPRSGDLSVYWYQQSLDQGLQFLIQYYNGEERAKGNILERFSAQQFPDLHSELNLSSLELGDSALYFCASSVAPLMATDTQYFGPGTRLTVL.

CDR3 coding DNA: TGTGCCAGCAGCCCGCGATGGTGGACAGGGCGAACTGAAGCTTTCTTT. This codes for CASSPRWWTGRTEAFF. The chain carries TRBV7-9 and TRBJ1-1; 8 bases map to TRBD1. The CDR3 consists of 16 residues. Germline V gene sequence: CDR1 SEHNR, CDR2 FQNEAQ (reference sequence). J lost 5 bases, V lost 5 bases, and 13 bases had no gene match.

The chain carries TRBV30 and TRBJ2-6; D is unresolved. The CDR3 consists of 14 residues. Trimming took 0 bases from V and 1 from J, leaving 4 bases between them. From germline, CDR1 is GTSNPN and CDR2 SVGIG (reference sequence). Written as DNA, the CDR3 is TGTGCCTGGAGTGTAGGATCTGGGGCCAACGTCCTGACTTTC. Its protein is CAWSVGSGANVLTF.

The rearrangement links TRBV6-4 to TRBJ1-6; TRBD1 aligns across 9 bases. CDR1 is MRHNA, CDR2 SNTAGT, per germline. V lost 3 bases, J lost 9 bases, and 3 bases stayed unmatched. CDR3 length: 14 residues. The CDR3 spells CASSEQGAGSPLHF. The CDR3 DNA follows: TGTGCCAGCAGTGAACAGGGGGCAGGTTCACCCCTCCACTTT.

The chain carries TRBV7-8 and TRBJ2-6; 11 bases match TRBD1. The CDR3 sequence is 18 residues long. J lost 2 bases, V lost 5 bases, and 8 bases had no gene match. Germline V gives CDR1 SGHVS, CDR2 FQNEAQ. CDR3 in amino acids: CASSAVDRGRAGANVLTF. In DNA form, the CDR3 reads TGTGCCAGCAGCGCTGTGGACAGGGGGCGAGCTGGGGCCAACGTCCTGACTTTC.

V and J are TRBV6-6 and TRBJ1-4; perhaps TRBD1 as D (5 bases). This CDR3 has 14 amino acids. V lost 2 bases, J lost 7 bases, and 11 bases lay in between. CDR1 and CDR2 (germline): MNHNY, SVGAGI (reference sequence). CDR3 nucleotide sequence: TGTGCCAGCAGTTACGAGGGGAAAGGTGAAAAACTGTTTTTT. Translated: CASSYEGKGEKLFF.

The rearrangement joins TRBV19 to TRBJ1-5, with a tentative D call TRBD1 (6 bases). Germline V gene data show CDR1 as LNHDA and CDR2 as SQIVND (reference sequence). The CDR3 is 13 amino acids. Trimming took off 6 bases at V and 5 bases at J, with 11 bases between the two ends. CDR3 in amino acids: CASSGQFDQPQHF. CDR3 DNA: TGTGCCAGTAGCGGACAGTTCGATCAGCCCCAGCATTTT.

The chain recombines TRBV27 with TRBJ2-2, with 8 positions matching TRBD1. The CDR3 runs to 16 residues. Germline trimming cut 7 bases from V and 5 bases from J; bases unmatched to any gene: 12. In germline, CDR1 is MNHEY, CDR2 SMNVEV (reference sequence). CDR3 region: CASITGTGLGTGELFF. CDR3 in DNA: TGTGCCAGCATTACGGGGACAGGACTGGGAACCGGGGAGCTGTTTTTT.

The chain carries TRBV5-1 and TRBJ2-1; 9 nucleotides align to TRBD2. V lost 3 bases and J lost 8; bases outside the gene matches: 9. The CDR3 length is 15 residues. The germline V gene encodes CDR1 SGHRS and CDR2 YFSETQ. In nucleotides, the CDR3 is TGCGCCAGCAGCTCCCTGCGGGGGGGTACCCATGAGCAGTTCTTC. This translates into CASSSLRGGTHEQFF.

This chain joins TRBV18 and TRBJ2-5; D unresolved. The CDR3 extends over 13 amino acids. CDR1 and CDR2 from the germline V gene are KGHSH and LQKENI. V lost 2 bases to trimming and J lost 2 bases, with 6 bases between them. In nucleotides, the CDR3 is TGTGCCAGCTCACCAAGCTGGCAAGAGACCCAGTACTTC. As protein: CASSPSWQETQYF. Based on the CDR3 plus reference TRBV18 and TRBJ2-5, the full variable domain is NAGVMQNPRHLVRRRGQEARLRCSPMKGHSHVYWYRQLPEEGLKFMVYLQKENIIDESGMPKERFSAEFPKEGPSILRIQQVVRGDSAAYFCASSPSWQETQYFGPGTRLLVL.

The DNA of the CDR3 is TGTGCCAGTAGTATTTTGGAGGGCGGAGGGCAAGAGACCCAGTACTTC. This translates into CASSILEGGGQETQYF. The rearrangement uses TRBV19 and TRBJ2-5; TRBD2 might be the D (6 bases). CDR1 is LNHDA, CDR2 SQIVND, per germline (reference sequence). The CDR3 runs to 16 residues. V lost 3 bases to trimming and J lost 2 bases, with 16 bases between them.

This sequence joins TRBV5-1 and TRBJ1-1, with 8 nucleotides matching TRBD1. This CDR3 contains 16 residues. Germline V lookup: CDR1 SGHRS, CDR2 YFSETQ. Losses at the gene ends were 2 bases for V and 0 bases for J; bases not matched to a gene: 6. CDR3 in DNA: TGCGCCAGCAGCTTACTGCCGGGACAGGTGAACACTGAAGCTTTCTTT. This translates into CASSLLPGQVNTEAFF.

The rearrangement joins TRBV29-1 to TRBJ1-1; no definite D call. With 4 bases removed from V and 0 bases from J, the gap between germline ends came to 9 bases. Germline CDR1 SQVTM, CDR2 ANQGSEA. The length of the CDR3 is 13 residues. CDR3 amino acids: CSVGLGLNTEAFF. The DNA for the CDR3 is TGCAGCGTTGGATTGGGCTTGAACACTGAAGCTTTCTTT.

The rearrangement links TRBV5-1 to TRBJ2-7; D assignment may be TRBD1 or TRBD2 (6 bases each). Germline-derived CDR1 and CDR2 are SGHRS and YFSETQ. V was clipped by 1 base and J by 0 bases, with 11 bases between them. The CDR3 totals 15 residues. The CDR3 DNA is TGCGCCAGCAGCTTGAACGGGGGCAGCTCCTACGAGCAGTACTTC. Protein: CASSLNGGSSYEQYF.